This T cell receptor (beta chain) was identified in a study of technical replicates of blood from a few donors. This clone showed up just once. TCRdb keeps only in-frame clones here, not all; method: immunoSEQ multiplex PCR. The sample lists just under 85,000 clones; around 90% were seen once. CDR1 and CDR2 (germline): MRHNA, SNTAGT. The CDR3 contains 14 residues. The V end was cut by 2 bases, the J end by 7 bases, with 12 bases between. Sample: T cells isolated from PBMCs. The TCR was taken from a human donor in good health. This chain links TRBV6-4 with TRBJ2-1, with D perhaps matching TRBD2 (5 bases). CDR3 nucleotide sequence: TGTGCCAGCAGTGACATTGCGACGGGGAATGAGCAGTTCTTC. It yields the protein CASSDIATGNEQFF.